Following are 8 T cell receptor beta chains from one sample sequenced in a study of T cell responses to AZD1222 COVID-19 vaccine. The table came from immunoSEQ multiplex PCR; TCRdb's copy has only in-frame clones and leaves some out. Of approximately 150,000 clones listed, 92% are singletons. Here the sequenced sample was peripheral blood, taken on day 0 of AZD1222 vaccination. The receptor set was obtained from an adult in good health.

V gene TRBV11-2 combines with J gene TRBJ2-5; 7 nucleotides agree with TRBD2. Losses at the gene ends were 4 bases for V and 1 base for J; bases not matched to a gene: 6. The germline CDR1 and CDR2 sequences are SGHAT and FQNNGV. CDR3 length equals 15 residues. The CDR3 region is CASSWRAGPQETQYF. Here the CDR3 DNA reads TGTGCCAGCAGCTGGAGAGCGGGGCCCCAAGAGACCCAGTACTTC.

This clone has only one observation. The rearrangement links TRBV30 to TRBJ1-1; no clear D. CDR3 length equals 15 residues. Germline-derived CDR1 and CDR2 are GTSNPN and SVGIG (reference sequence). V was cut by 1 base and J by 2 bases, with 14 bases left in between. For the CDR3, the DNA is TGTGCCTGGAGTGGGCCAGCGACGGGAAACACTGAAGCTTTCTTT. It encodes CAWSGPATGNTEAFF.

The CDR3 region has the DNA TGTGCCAGCGACCATTGGGGAGTGATACACACTGAAGCTTTCTTT. The encoded protein is CASDHWGVIHTEAFF. J is TRBJ1-1 and V is TRBV5-6; D remains ambiguous. This CDR3 comprises 15 residues. V lost 7 bases and J lost 3, with 19 bases in between. In germline, CDR1 is SGHDT, CDR2 YYEEEE.

The genes are TRBV3-1 (or the pseudogene TRBV3-2) and TRBJ1-2; D gene unclear. CDR3 length equals 12 residues. The V gene's germline CDR1 is LGHDT and CDR2 YNNKEL (reference sequence). Trimming shortened V by 2 bases and J by 7 bases, and 8 bases separated the two germline ends. Here the CDR3 DNA reads TGTGCCAGCAGCCAATGGGGAGGTGGCTACACCTTC. Protein: CASSQWGGGYTF.

CDR3 bases: TGTGCCAGCTCACCCTCGGGACAGGGCACTGGAAACACCATATATTTT. The encoded protein is CASSPSGQGTGNTIYF. The V and J genes are TRBV18 and TRBJ1-3, with TRBD1 matching over 9 bases. Germline V gives CDR1 KGHSH, CDR2 LQKENI. V gave up 3 bases and J gave up 2 bases; unmatched junction bases: 5. This CDR3 region has 16 residues.

The CDR3 coding sequence is TGCGCCAGCAGCTTACAGGGGGTTCTAAATTCACCCCTCCACTTT. Its protein product is CASSLQGVLNSPLHF. This chain links TRBV5-1 with TRBJ1-6; 8 positions agree with TRBD1. Per the germline V gene, CDR1 is SGHRS and CDR2 is YFSETQ. The junction had 5 bases not matched to a gene; V was cut back by 2 bases and J by 7 bases. This CDR3 has 15 residues. The entire variable domain, with the rest obtained from reference TRBV5-1 and TRBJ1-6, is as follows: KAGVTQTPRYLIKTRGQQVTLSCSPISGHRSVSWYQQTPGQGLQFLFEYFSETQRNKGNFPGRFSGRQFSNSRSEMNVSTLELGDSALYLCASSLQGVLNSPLHFGNGTRLTVT.

This chain links TRBV2 with TRBJ1-6, with TRBD1 matching 7 bases. This CDR3 spans 15 amino acids. The V gene's germline CDR1 is SNHLY and CDR2 FYNNEI. The V segment lost 5 bases and the J segment 4 bases; nucleotides outside the gene matches: 5. CDR3 DNA sequence: TGTGCCAGCAGTTTAACAGGGGATTATAATTCACCCCTCCACTTT. Encoded protein: CASSLTGDYNSPLHF.

DNA for the CDR3: TGTGCCAGCAGCTACCAGGGTAGTTCACCCCTCCACTTT. It specifies CASSYQGSSPLHF. The gene calls are TRBV11-1 and TRBJ1-6; TRBD1 might be the D (5 bases). V shed 4 bases and J shed 9 bases, with 10 bases lying between them. The CDR3 sequence is 13 residues long. Looked up from germline, CDR1 is SGHAT and CDR2 is FQDESV (reference sequence).